This TCR beta chain was identified in a study of T cell clones after liver transplantation. Study-level background: Liver transplant recipients had immunosuppression withdrawal attempted within 2 years. Post-transplant blood was tracked for graft-donor-reactive T cell clones identified in a pre-transplant mixed lymphocyte reaction. Three of eight recipients were HCV-positive; others had non-autoimmune, non-viral indications.

Findings and limits, study-wide: Post-transplant, graft-donor-reactive CD4 TCRbeta sequences in blood dropped significantly in 5 of 8 subjects.

The CDR3 has 13 amino acids. Germline-derived CDR1 and CDR2 are KGHSH and LQKENI. V lost 4 bases, J lost 2 bases, and 8 bases lay in between. Libraries were prepared by immunoSEQ multiplex PCR; TCRdb keeps only in-frame clonotypes and omits some of them. The data hold around 80,000 clones, with 82% observed a single time. Regarding this clone: Antigen: not known. The sample holds other DNA sequences that translate to the same CDR3.

This receptor was obtained from a human patient who received a liver transplant. Some T cells may have come from the graft donor. Material: CD4+ T cells from blood, obtained 45 to 46 months after liver transplant. This chain connects TRBV18 to TRBJ2-5; D gene unclear. This chain's CDR3 is CASSQGFQETQYF. The CDR3 bases are TGTGCCAGCTCACAGGGATTTCAAGAGACCCAGTACTTC. Variable domain in full (rest from reference TRBV18 and TRBJ2-5): NAGVMQNPRHLVRRRGQEARLRCSPMKGHSHVYWYRQLPEEGLKFMVYLQKENIIDESGMPKERFSAEFPKEGPSILRIQQVVRGDSAAYFCASSQGFQETQYFGPGTRLLVL.